Below, 30 T cell receptor beta chains from the same sample are listed, as sequenced in a study of blood T cell repertoires in COVID-19. Profiled with immunoSEQ multiplex PCR; TCRdb holds only in-frame clones, not every one. The table records approximately 280,000 clones, less than 85% of them present only once. The sample taken for sequencing was PBMCs or T cells enriched from blood (not recorded which). Receptor source: a woman between 45 and 60 years old who had recovered from COVID-19.

A remark on this clone: An end of the junction differs from the germline gene, which may be a read error. V gene TRBV6-5 combines with J gene TRBJ2-1, with D unclear. The CDR3 runs 12 residues. Germline V gene lookup returns CDR1 MNHEY and CDR2 SVGAGI. CDR3 sequence reads: CASSVYYNEHFF. CDR3 DNA sequence: TGTGCCAGTTCAGTATACTACAATGAGCATTTCTTC.

The chain combines TRBV27 with TRBJ2-3; 13 bases align to TRBD2. Looked up from germline, CDR1 is MNHEY and CDR2 is SMNVEV (reference sequence). The CDR3 is made up of 17 amino acids. The V and J ends lost 7 bases and 2 bases, in that order; junction bases with no gene match: 9. The CDR3 protein is CASTPGLAGPVTDTQYF. CDR3 in DNA: TGTGCCAGCACCCCGGGACTAGCGGGACCTGTCACAGATACGCAGTATTTT.

This chain links TRBV7-9 with TRBJ2-3; 7 positions match TRBD1. Losses at the gene ends were 4 bases for V and 2 bases for J; bases not matched to a gene: 3. The CDR3 has 14 amino acids. The germline gives CDR1 SEHNR, CDR2 FQNEAQ (reference sequence). The CDR3 loop reads CASSSGQSTDTQYF. As DNA, the CDR3 is TGTGCCAGCAGCTCGGGACAGTCCACAGATACGCAGTATTTT.

The table lists this clone with a count of one. The chain carries TRBV24-1 and TRBJ2-5; D perhaps matches TRBD2 (5 bases). Germline V gene sequence: CDR1 KGHDR, CDR2 SFDVKD. The ends were cut back, 5 bases at V and 1 base at J, with 13 bases in the middle. The CDR3 covers 15 residues. Written as DNA, the CDR3 is TGTGCCACCAGTGGCCGGGGTGACTTCCAAGAGACCCAGTACTTC. This sequence encodes CATSGRGDFQETQYF.

In DNA form, the CDR3 reads TGTGCCAGCAGCTCTACCGCCGGGACAGGGGGCCGCGAGCAGTACTTC. It specifies CASSSTAGTGGREQYF. This sequence joins TRBV7-8 and TRBJ2-7; 12 bases are a match to TRBD1. This CDR3 contains 16 residues. With V trimmed by 4 bases and J by 6 bases, 10 bases remained unmatched. The germline V gene encodes CDR1 SGHVS and CDR2 FQNEAQ. The full variable domain, its missing parts supplied by reference TRBV7-8 and TRBJ2-7, is GAGVSQSPRYKVAKRGQDVALRCDPISGHVSLFWYQQALGQGPEFLTYFQNEAQLDKSGLPSDRFFAERPEGSVSTLKIQRTQQEDSAVYLCASSSTAGTGGREQYFGPGTRLTVT.

The chain joins TRBV29-1 to TRBJ2-5, with D hard to call. The CDR3 has 14 amino acids. V dropped 3 bases and J dropped 1 base, with 12 bases sitting between them. Germline values: CDR1 SQVTM, CDR2 ANQGSEA. The CDR3 region is CSVETSTGQETQYF. The CDR3 nucleotides are TGCAGCGTTGAGACCTCGACTGGCCAAGAGACCCAGTACTTC.

The chain combines TRBV6-6 with TRBJ1-2; no clear D gene. This CDR3 region has 11 residues. Trimming took 2 bases from V and 6 from J, leaving 4 bases between them. Germline V gene data show CDR1 as MNHNY and CDR2 as SVGAGI (reference sequence). This CDR3 is CASSYRDGYTF. CDR3 bases: TGTGCCAGCAGTTACCGGGATGGCTACACCTTC.

This clone was seen a single time. The chain couples TRBV29-1 to TRBJ1-1, with a weak D call TRBD1 (6 bases). Trimming pared 6 bases from V and 4 bases from J, leaving 9 bases between. Germline CDR1 reads SQVTM; CDR2 reads ANQGSEA. The CDR3 extends over 11 amino acids. This chain's CDR3 is CSVGGATEAFF. The DNA for the CDR3 is TGCAGCGTCGGGGGGGCCACTGAAGCTTTCTTT.

This chain uses TRBV7-8 with TRBJ2-7; a weak D match, TRBD1 (5 bases). The CDR3 totals 14 residues. V dropped 0 bases and J dropped 5 bases, with 11 bases sitting between them. Germline CDR1 is SGHVS and CDR2 is FQNEAQ. The CDR3 reads CASSLAGLDHEQYF. CDR3 DNA: TGTGCCAGCAGCTTAGCGGGGCTGGACCACGAGCAGTACTTC. Variable domain in full (rest from reference TRBV7-8 and TRBJ2-7): GAGVSQSPRYKVAKRGQDVALRCDPISGHVSLFWYQQALGQGPEFLTYFQNEAQLDKSGLPSDRFFAERPEGSVSTLKIQRTQQEDSAVYLCASSLAGLDHEQYFGPGTRLTVT.

The V call is TRBV3-1 (or the pseudogene TRBV3-2), the J call TRBJ2-5, with 8 bases matching TRBD2. There are 18 residues in the CDR3. Germline V gene data show CDR1 as LGHDT and CDR2 as YNNKEL (reference sequence). The ends lost 0 bases at V and 0 bases at J; junction bases unmatched: 9. The DNA for the CDR3 is TGTGCCAGCAGCCAAGATCTTCCGAGCGGGGGCCACCAAGAGACCCAGTACTTC. Residues: CASSQDLPSGGHQETQYF.

V and J are TRBV10-2 and TRBJ1-5; a weak D match, TRBD1 (5 bases). The V and J ends lost 8 bases and 3 bases respectively, with 11 bases between them. Germline V CDR1 and CDR2: WSHSY, SAAADI. This CDR3 is built from 13 residues. The CDR3 DNA reads TGCGCCAGCTCCGGGGGTTACAATCAGCCCCAGCATTTT. This sequence encodes CASSGGYNQPQHF.

This chain links TRBV28 with TRBJ1-1; D is possibly TRBD1 (5 bases). The CDR3 totals 13 residues. Trimming left V 6 bases short and J 0 bases short, with 8 bases between. Per germline, CDR1 MDHEN and CDR2 SYDVKM. CDR3 DNA: TGTGCCAGCAGGACAGACCTGAACACTGAAGCTTTCTTT. Encoded protein: CASRTDLNTEAFF.

This clone was seen just once. The genes are TRBV27 and TRBJ2-2; no definite D call. Trimming removed 2 bases at V and 4 bases at J, with 11 bases between. Germline V CDR1 and CDR2: MNHEY, SMNVEV (reference sequence). The CDR3 has 15 amino acids. CDR3 DNA: TGTGCCAGCAGTTTAAGTCAGGCGACCACCGGGGAGCTGTTTTTT. As protein: CASSLSQATTGELFF.

The chain links TRBV30 to TRBJ2-1; 8 bases fit TRBD2. Germline CDR1 reads GTSNPN; CDR2 reads SVGIG (reference sequence). The CDR3 is made up of 18 amino acids. V gave up 3 bases and J gave up 4 bases; unmatched junction bases: 17. This CDR3 is CAWRPGSPGLGYYNEQFF. In nucleotides, the CDR3 is TGTGCCTGGAGACCAGGAAGCCCGGGACTAGGTTATTACAATGAGCAGTTCTTC.

V and J are TRBV6-2 or TRBV6-3 and TRBJ1-1, with D possibly matching TRBD1 (6 bases). Germline loops: CDR1 MNHEY, CDR2 SVGEGT. V was trimmed by 5 bases and J by 5 bases, leaving 9 bases between them. The CDR3 covers 12 residues. CDR3 region: CASSRTETEAFF. As DNA, the CDR3 is TGTGCCAGCAGTCGGACAGAAACTGAAGCTTTCTTT.

The sample holds a few counts of this clone. This chain links TRBV6-4 with TRBJ1-5; D remains unclear. The CDR3 consists of 16 residues. Germline CDR1 is MRHNA and CDR2 is SNTAGT. With 5 bases removed from V and 2 bases from J, the gap between germline ends came to 16 bases. The CDR3 DNA sequence: TGTGCCAGCAGTTGGGAGGAAAAGGGTGGCAATCAGCCCCAGCATTTT. This codes for CASSWEEKGGNQPQHF.

The CDR3 nucleotides are TGTGCCAGCTTGGCCGGAGGAGCGGGAGTTTCGCCTGAGCAGTTCTTC. This translates into CASLAGGAGVSPEQFF. The chain has TRBV11-2 and TRBJ2-1, with 8 bases matching TRBD2. This CDR3 comprises 16 residues. After removal of 8 bases from V and 9 bases from J, the junction contained 18 bases not matched to a gene. Germline V lookup: CDR1 SGHAT, CDR2 FQNNGV.

This chain joins TRBV5-1 and TRBJ2-1; perhaps TRBD2 as D (6 bases). CDR1 SGHRS and CDR2 YFSETQ come from the germline V gene. The CDR3 is made up of 16 amino acids. V was cut by 4 bases and J by 4 bases, with 18 bases left in between. Here the CDR3 reads CASSLLTTAGYNEQFF. The CDR3 region has the DNA TGCGCCAGCAGCCTGCTAACGACAGCGGGTTACAATGAGCAGTTCTTC.

The V gene is TRBV6-1, the J gene TRBJ1-1, with D perhaps matching TRBD1 (5 bases). This CDR3 has 13 amino acids. Per germline, CDR1 MNHNS and CDR2 SASEGT. The V end was cut by 2 bases, the J end by 8 bases, with 12 bases between. The CDR3 DNA is TGTGCCAGCAGTGAAATGCCGGGGGAAGAAGCTTTCTTT. Its translation is CASSEMPGEEAFF.

J is TRBJ2-5 and V is TRBV21-1; whether TRBD1, the table's D call, matches the DNA was not checked. TRBV21-1 counts as a pseudogene. There are 18 residues in the CDR3. The CDR3 is CASSKGDRRVRGQETQYF. In DNA form, the CDR3 reads TGTGCCAGCAGCAAAGGGGACAGGAGAGTTCGTGGGCAAGAGACCCAGTACTTC.

This chain uses TRBV5-1 with TRBJ1-2; D might be TRBD1 (6 bases). V was cut by 4 bases and J by 7 bases, with 17 bases left in between. The CDR3 has 14 residues. CDR1 is SGHRS and CDR2 is YFSETQ in the germline V gene. CDR3 bases: TGCGCCAGCAGCCCCAATGGACAGACCCGTGGCTACACCTTC. Translated, it gives CASSPNGQTRGYTF. Full variable domain (rest looked up from reference TRBV5-1 and TRBJ1-2): KAGVTQTPRYLIKTRGQQVTLSCSPISGHRSVSWYQQTPGQGLQFLFEYFSETQRNKGNFPGRFSGRQFSNSRSEMNVSTLELGDSALYLCASSPNGQTRGYTFGSGTRLTVV.

The chain employs TRBV5-4 and TRBJ2-5; possible D gene TRBD1, 6 bases. Germline CDR1 reads SGHNT; CDR2 reads YYREEE (reference sequence). This CDR3 contains 15 residues. Trimming removed 4 bases from V and 2 bases from J, with 15 bases in between. CDR3 DNA: TGTGCCAGCAGCCATGAACCCGGACAGCAAGAGACCCAGTACTTC. The encoded protein is CASSHEPGQQETQYF.

In its sample, this clone was seen once. CDR3 nucleotide sequence: TGCAGCGTTGAAGATCAGAGGGCAGGGGGCGCGACCGGCTACACCTTC. It translates to CSVEDQRAGGATGYTF. J is TRBJ1-2 and V is TRBV29-1; 8 bases match TRBD1. This CDR3 has 16 residues. Germline V lookup: CDR1 SQVTM, CDR2 ANQGSEA. After removal of 0 bases from V and 8 bases from J, the junction contained 14 bases not matched to a gene.

This clone was observed once. V and J are TRBV11-2 and TRBJ1-6; possibly TRBD1 for D (6 bases). Germline loops: CDR1 SGHAT, CDR2 FQNNGV. Trimming stripped 5 bases from V and 14 bases from J, with 16 bases between. The CDR3 is 13 residues long. Here the CDR3 DNA reads TGTGCCAGCAGCGCCGGACAGAGAATAACCCTCCACTTT. Amino acids: CASSAGQRITLHF.

The rearrangement joins TRBV18 to TRBJ1-5; D is unresolved. This CDR3 has 14 amino acids. The V gene's germline CDR1 is KGHSH and CDR2 LQKENI. Between the trimmed V and J ends, which lost 1 base and 4 bases, there was a span of 8 bases. The CDR3 bases are TGTGCCAGCTCACCACGGGCGGGGAATCAGCCCCAGCATTTT. Protein sequence: CASSPRAGNQPQHF.

In this sample, this clone turned up a few times. The J gene is TRBJ1-6, the V gene TRBV5-3; unclear D gene. TRBV5-3 qualifies as an ORF whose function is uncertain. Trimming took off 0 bases at V and 13 bases at J, with 5 bases between the two ends. The CDR3 runs 11 residues. The CDR3 is CARSLGVPLHF. The CDR3 DNA follows: TGTGCCAGAAGCTTGGGCGTCCCCCTCCACTTT.

This clone was observed once. The chain couples TRBV5-1 to TRBJ2-5; D is ambiguous. Germline-derived CDR1 and CDR2 are SGHRS and YFSETQ. Trimming removed 2 bases at V and 4 bases at J, with 6 bases between. The CDR3 loop spans 12 amino acids. This CDR3 is CASSLPRETQYF. CDR3 bases: TGCGCCAGCAGCTTACCTAGAGAGACCCAGTACTTC. The entire variable domain, with the rest obtained from reference TRBV5-1 and TRBJ2-5, is as follows: KAGVTQTPRYLIKTRGQQVTLSCSPISGHRSVSWYQQTPGQGLQFLFEYFSETQRNKGNFPGRFSGRQFSNSRSEMNVSTLELGDSALYLCASSLPRETQYFGPGTRLLVL.

The chain uses TRBV28 and TRBJ1-1; TRBD1 matches 7 bases. The CDR3 has 11 amino acids. The V gene end was trimmed by 6 bases and the J gene end by 12 bases; junction bases not matched to a gene: 7. Germline V CDR1 and CDR2: MDHEN, SYDVKM. The DNA for the CDR3 is TGTGCCAGCAGCCGACAGGGTTTGACTTTCTTT. Translating it yields CASSRQGLTFF. Together with reference TRBV28 and TRBJ1-1, the CDR3 gives the full variable domain: DVKVTQSSRYLVKRTGEKVFLECVQDMDHENMFWYRQDPGLGLRLIYFSYDVKMKEKGDIPEGYSVSREKKERFSLILESASTNQTSMYLCASSRQGLTFFGQGTRLTVV.

V gene TRBV30 combines with J gene TRBJ1-5, with 7 nucleotides matching TRBD1. Germline CDR1 is GTSNPN and CDR2 is SVGIG (reference sequence). Trimming cost V 3 bases and J 9 bases; bases outside gene matches: 14. CDR3 length equals 15 residues. Written as DNA, the CDR3 is TGTGCCTGGAGCTACCCGGACAGGTCGAGTGGGCCCCAGCATTTT. Translating gives CAWSYPDRSSGPQHF.

The chain couples TRBV9 to TRBJ2-3; D is perhaps TRBD1 (7 bases). Germline V gene sequence: CDR1 SGDLS, CDR2 YYNGEE. The CDR3 contains 16 residues. V lost 0 bases and J 3 bases, leaving 14 bases between the germline ends. The CDR3 DNA follows: TGTGCCAGCAGCGTAGGCATGACAGGGAGGACAGATACGCAGTATTTT. This codes for CASSVGMTGRTDTQYF. Combining the CDR3 with reference TRBV9 and TRBJ2-3 gives the whole variable domain DSGVTQTPKHLITATGQRVTLRCSPRSGDLSVYWYQQSLDQGLQFLIQYYNGEERAKGNILERFSAQQFPDLHSELNLSSLELGDSALYFCASSVGMTGRTDTQYFGPGTRLTVL.